One and the same sample provided the 16 T cell receptor beta chains below, sequenced in a study of shared clonotypes between healthy human individuals. The table came from immunoSEQ multiplex PCR; TCRdb's copy has only in-frame clones and leaves some out. The repertoire holds roughly 1,000,000 clones, with approximately 80% as singletons. The material sequenced was memory CD4+ T cells from PBMCs. Regarding subset: CD45RA-negative fraction. The receptors derive from a man younger than 35 in good health. Some clones in this sample may be carry-over from other donors' samples.

The J gene is TRBJ2-2, the V gene TRBV6-1, with D perhaps matching TRBD2 (5 bases). The ends were cut back, 11 bases at V and 0 bases at J, with 13 bases in the middle. CDR3 length equals 14 residues. The germline CDR1 and CDR2 sequences are MNHNS and SASEGT. Here the CDR3 DNA reads TGTGCCCACAACCGGAGGCCGAACACCGGGGAGCTGTTTTTT. Protein: CAHNRRPNTGELFF.

This clone is a singleton in its sample. The chain carries TRBV5-1 and TRBJ1-3; 7 positions agree with TRBD1. The CDR3 contains 15 residues. The J segment lost 0 bases and the V segment lost 3 bases, leaving 3 bases of the junction unmatched. CDR1 and CDR2 from the germline V gene are SGHRS and YFSETQ. The CDR3 DNA sequence: TGCGCCAGCAGCTCGGGACAGTTCTCTGGAAACACCATATATTTT. It is translated as CASSSGQFSGNTIYF.

This clone was detected once. The chain recombines TRBV4-2 with TRBJ2-7; D perhaps matches TRBD1 (6 bases). The V end lost 2 bases, the J end lost 3 bases, and 14 bases lay between the germline ends. This CDR3 has 15 residues. CDR1 and CDR2 (germline): LGHNA, YNFKEQ. The CDR3 loop is CASSQLQGMDYEQYF. CDR3 DNA sequence: TGTGCCAGCAGCCAATTACAGGGAATGGACTACGAGCAGTACTTC.

The count of this clone is one. The rearrangement joins TRBV6-5 to TRBJ1-3; 7 nucleotides align to TRBD1. The CDR3 runs 16 residues. J lost 0 bases, V lost 0 bases, and 2 bases had no gene match. The germline gives CDR1 MNHEY, CDR2 SVGAGI. Here the CDR3 reads CASSYSAGGSGNTIYF. In DNA form, the CDR3 reads TGTGCCAGCAGTTACTCGGCAGGGGGCTCTGGAAACACCATATATTTT.

This clone was observed a few times. This rearrangement joins TRBV30 to TRBJ1-1; 7 bases line up with TRBD1. Germline V gene lookup returns CDR1 GTSNPN and CDR2 SVGIG (reference sequence). CDR3 size: 14 residues. J gave up 7 bases and V 2 bases, and 10 bases lay outside the gene matches. CDR3 protein: CAWSRGQAPDEAFF. The CDR3 coding sequence is TGTGCCTGGAGTAGAGGACAGGCTCCCGATGAAGCTTTCTTT.

This chain uses TRBV4-2 with TRBJ1-2; 7 bases are shared with TRBD1. The CDR3 is made up of 15 amino acids. CDR1 and CDR2 (germline): LGHNA, YNFKEQ. Unmatched junction bases numbered 12, after V lost 4 bases and J lost 7 bases. The chain's CDR3 is CASSPDPIDRVGYTF. The CDR3 coding sequence is TGTGCCAGCAGCCCAGACCCAATTGACAGGGTTGGCTACACCTTC.

V is TRBV7-8 and J is TRBJ1-5, with D possibly matching TRBD1 (6 bases). V gave up 5 bases and J gave up 3 bases, with 11 bases separating them. Germline V lookup: CDR1 SGHVS, CDR2 FQNEAQ. The CDR3 loop spans 14 amino acids. Here the CDR3 reads CASSPRGPNQPQHF. Here the CDR3 DNA reads TGTGCCAGCAGCCCACGGGGGCCCAATCAGCCCCAGCATTTT.

This clone was detected only once. In the same sample, other DNA sequences code for this CDR3. The genes are TRBV5-1 and TRBJ2-1, with D tentatively TRBD2 (6 bases). V lost 2 bases, J lost 5 bases, and 8 bases lay in between. Germline-derived CDR1 and CDR2 are SGHRS and YFSETQ. The CDR3 consists of 13 residues. DNA of the CDR3: TGCGCCAGCAGCTTTGGAGGGAACAATGAGCAGTTCTTC. Translated, it gives CASSFGGNNEQFF.

This clone was seen a few times. V and J are TRBV5-4 and TRBJ2-2; 8 nucleotides align to TRBD2. V shed 2 bases and J 1 base; nucleotides not matched to a gene: 4. Per germline, CDR1 SGHNT and CDR2 YYREEE (reference sequence). The CDR3 contains 16 residues. The CDR3 loop is CASSFGGEMNTGELFF. Here the CDR3 DNA reads TGTGCCAGCAGCTTCGGGGGGGAGATGAACACCGGGGAGCTGTTTTTT.

V usage is TRBV19 and J usage is TRBJ2-1, with 10 nucleotides matching TRBD2. This CDR3 comprises 16 residues. Germline V gene lookup returns CDR1 LNHDA and CDR2 SQIVND (reference sequence). Trimming at V came to 1 base and at J to 8 bases, leaving 8 bases not matched to a gene. The DNA for the CDR3 is TGTGCCAGTAGTATAGTGGCTAGCGGGAGTACCGATGAGCAGTTCTTC. Translation: CASSIVASGSTDEQFF.

The chain links TRBV13 to TRBJ2-5; D is perhaps TRBD2 (6 bases). CDR1 PRHDT and CDR2 FYEKMQ come from the germline V gene (reference sequence). The CDR3 is 15 residues long. The V end lost 5 bases, the J end lost 7 bases, and 20 bases lay between the germline ends. CDR3 loop: CASSPPTSYPPTQYF. In DNA, the CDR3 is TGTGCCAGCAGCCCGCCGACTAGTTATCCGCCGACCCAGTACTTC.

This chain joins TRBV18 and TRBJ2-1, with TRBD1 matching 12 bases. Germline loops: CDR1 KGHSH, CDR2 LQKENI. The CDR3 has 16 residues. Trimming removed 6 bases from V and 6 bases from J; junction bases left unmatched: 9. As DNA, the CDR3 is TGTGCCAGCTCGAAAAAACAGGGACAGGGGGCCAATGAGCAGTTCTTC. Its protein product is CASSKKQGQGANEQFF.

This clone was found a few times. V is TRBV6-5 and J is TRBJ1-1; perhaps TRBD1 as D (5 bases). CDR1 MNHEY and CDR2 SVGAGI come from the germline V gene. V lost 6 bases and J lost 4, with 18 bases in between. The CDR3 is 15 amino acids. The CDR3 region is CASSLARVFVTEAFF. The CDR3 region has the DNA TGTGCCAGCAGCCTGGCCAGGGTTTTCGTCACTGAAGCTTTCTTT.

On this clone: A read error is possible here, since a much larger clone lies one base away. Other DNA sequences in this specimen translate into the identical CDR3. The chain is built from TRBV11-2 and TRBJ2-1; either TRBD1 or TRBD2 may supply D (5 bases each). The CDR3 loop spans 12 amino acids. Germline CDR1 SGHAT, CDR2 FQNNGV. V lost 2 bases, J lost 7 bases, and 6 bases lay in between. The CDR3 here is CASSLWGNEQFF. Here the CDR3 DNA reads TGTGCCAGCAGCTTATGGGGGAATGAGCAGTTCTTC.

This chain connects TRBV5-6 to TRBJ2-1; 9 nucleotides line up with TRBD2. J gave up 6 bases and V 0 bases, and 4 bases lay outside the gene matches. From germline, CDR1 is SGHDT and CDR2 YYEEEE. The CDR3 consists of 15 residues. CDR3 amino acids: CASSLVGTSPNEQFF. The CDR3 coding sequence is TGTGCCAGCAGCTTGGTGGGGACTAGCCCCAATGAGCAGTTCTTC.

The V call is TRBV4-3, the J call TRBJ1-1; possible D gene TRBD1, 5 bases. With 1 base removed from V and 7 bases from J, the gap between germline ends came to 22 bases. Germline-derived CDR1 and CDR2 are LGHNA and YSLEER. This CDR3 has 17 amino acids. In nucleotides, the CDR3 is TGCGCCAGCAGCCAAGCTAGGCAGGGAGGGGATCGTGGTGAAGCTTTCTTT. Encoded protein: CASSQARQGGDRGEAFF.